Given below is one TCR beta chain in context. This clone's antigen is unknown. Per-nucleotide qualities are absent, and no much larger clonotype sits a single base away. The record originates from a study of metastatic and nonmetastatic thyroid tumors (dated by TCRdb to the early 2020s). General notes on the study: The researchers compared repertoires between peripheral blood samples and tumor or nodule tissue samples from patients with malignant or benign thyroid disease.

No patient had received any treatment before thyroid surgery. Using T-cell receptor beta sequencing, the study looked back at clinical samples from patients collected from about 2011 to 2019. Trimming costs V 2 bases and J 1 base, and their ends lie 11 bases apart. From cysteine to phenylalanine, the CDR3 is 15 amino acids long. Just CDR3 DNA is preserved here, 45 bases in frame from base 1. From a lookup of the germline V gene (reference sequence), CDR1 and CDR2 are DFQATT and SNEGSKA. The library was obtained by PCR. Instrument used: Illumina HiSeq 4000. High-throughput sequencing was used to profile the TCR beta-chain CDR3 region of every patient. In the authors' own workflow: Drawing on CDR3 differences between clinicopathological groups, the researchers built a classifier meant to tell apart patients with distant-metastatic papillary thyroid cancer. To measure repertoire diversity the researchers used the Shannon index, while the Morisita-Horn index served to gauge how similar the tumor and blood repertoires were. The public reads were run again by TCRdb, first through fastp at Q25 and then through MiXCR, and only productive beta chains were kept. The V and J calls here are based on TCRdb, not the publication. Within this sample are tens of thousands of clones, with roughly 33% of them counted one time only. The ten largest account for around 16% of the sample.

Broader findings and caveats from the paper: In both blood and tumor samples, malignant tumors were reported to have significantly higher TCR beta diversity than benign nodules.

The TCR sequence derives from a female donor with papillary thyroid cancer or a benign thyroid nodule (not recorded which). Some clones in this sample may be carry-over from other donors' samples. The chain joins TRBV20-1 to TRBJ2-2, with the D call perhaps TRBD1 or TRBD2, as 5 bases match in each case. Sequencing was performed on tumor tissue. The CDR3 protein sequence reads: CSARNSGLNTGELFF. The nucleotides are TGCAGTGCTAGAAATTCGGGGCTGAACACCGGGGAGCTGTTTTTT.